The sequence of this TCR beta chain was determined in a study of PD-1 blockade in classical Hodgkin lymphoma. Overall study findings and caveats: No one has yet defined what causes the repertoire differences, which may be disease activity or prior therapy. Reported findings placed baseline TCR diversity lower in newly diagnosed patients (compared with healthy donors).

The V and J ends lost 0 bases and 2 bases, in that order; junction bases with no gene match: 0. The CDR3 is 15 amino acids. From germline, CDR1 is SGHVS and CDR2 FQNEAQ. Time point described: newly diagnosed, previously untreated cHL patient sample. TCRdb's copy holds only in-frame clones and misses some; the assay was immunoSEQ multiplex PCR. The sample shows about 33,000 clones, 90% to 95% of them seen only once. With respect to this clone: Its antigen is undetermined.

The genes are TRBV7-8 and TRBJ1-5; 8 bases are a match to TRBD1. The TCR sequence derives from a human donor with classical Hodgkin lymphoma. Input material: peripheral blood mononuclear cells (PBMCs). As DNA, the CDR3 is TGTGCCAGCAGCTTAGCCAGGGGGCGCAATCAGCCCCAGCATTTT. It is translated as CASSLARGRNQPQHF.